One sample yielded the 23 T cell receptor beta chains listed below, sequenced in a study of blood T cells in healthy people across ages. A second about 6 to 11 cycle PCR used barcoded and J-beta primers. TCRdb re-derived calls from the 5' RACE reads in MiXCR, one entry per CDR3 protein. This table has 550,000 to 600,000 distinct CDR3 sequences, roughly a quarter appearing once. Material for sequencing was blood. The receptors were gathered from a woman in her 70s in good health.

This clonotype was detected only a few times. At one boundary the junction diverges from the germline segment, which might be a read error. The chain employs TRBV5-6 and TRBJ2-5, with D tentatively TRBD2 (6 bases). Germline V gene sequence: CDR1 SGHDT, CDR2 YYEEEE. The CDR3 consists of 14 residues. In DNA form, the CDR3 reads TGTGCCAGCAGCCGAATAGGGACTCAAGAGACCCAGCACTTC. Translation gives CASSRIGTQETQHF. Drawing the rest from reference TRBV5-6 and TRBJ2-5, the complete variable domain is DAGVTQSPTHLIKTRGQQVTLRCSPKSGHDTVSWYQQALGQGPQFIFQYYEEEERQRGNFPDRFSGHQFPNYSSELNVNALLLGDSALYLCASSRIGTQETQHFGPGTRLLVL.

The rearrangement links TRBV5-1 to TRBJ2-6; TRBD1 agrees at 7 bases. CDR1 SGHRS and CDR2 YFSETQ come from the germline V gene. This CDR3 has 16 amino acids. J lost 1 base, V lost 3 bases, and 4 bases had no gene match. The CDR3 region is CASSSGTASGANVLTF. The CDR3 DNA follows: TGCGCCAGCAGCTCCGGGACAGCTTCTGGGGCCAACGTCCTGACTTTC. Combining the CDR3 with reference TRBV5-1 and TRBJ2-6 gives the whole variable domain KAGVTQTPRYLIKTRGQQVTLSCSPISGHRSVSWYQQTPGQGLQFLFEYFSETQRNKGNFPGRFSGRQFSNSRSEMNVSTLELGDSALYLCASSSGTASGANVLTFGAGSRLTVL.

There are a few counts of this clonotype. The V gene is TRBV7-3, the J gene TRBJ2-1; 8 bases match TRBD2. V trimming: 3 bases; J trimming: 3 bases; junction bases outside the gene matches: 4. The CDR3 length is 15 residues. Germline V gene data show CDR1 as SGHTA and CDR2 as FQGTGA. The CDR3, as DNA: TGTGCCAGCAGCTTGGGACTAGGGGTCTACAATGAGCAGTTCTTC. Amino acid sequence: CASSLGLGVYNEQFF.

The chain recombines TRBV24-1 with TRBJ2-7; 7 nucleotides align to TRBD2. The V and J ends lost 3 bases and 0 bases, in that order; junction bases with no gene match: 7. The germline V gene has CDR1 KGHDR and CDR2 SFDVKD. The CDR3 has 16 amino acids. CDR3 in DNA: TGTGCCACCAGTGATCCCGGCAGGACTAGCTCCTACGAGCAGTACTTC. Translated: CATSDPGRTSSYEQYF.

The chain employs TRBV20-1 and TRBJ2-5; TRBD2 matches at 7 bases. Near its end, the DNA agrees better with TRBJ2-7, so the J call may be wrong. CDR1 is DFQATT, CDR2 SNEGSKA, per germline (reference sequence). This CDR3 comprises 14 residues. The CDR3 bases are TGCAGTGCTACCCTTAGCGGGTCTCCCTACGAGCAGTACTTC. Translating it yields CSATLSGSPYEQYF.

In regard to this clonotype: A much larger clone differs by one base, so this may be a read error. V usage is TRBV7-2 and J usage is TRBJ2-3; D not certain. Germline V lookup: CDR1 SGHTA, CDR2 FQGNSA. The ends were cut back, 5 bases at V and 10 bases at J, with 16 bases in the middle. The CDR3 covers 13 residues. CDR3 sequence reads: CASSPPSTDPQYF. DNA for the CDR3: TGTGCCAGCAGCCCACCCTCAACCGATCCGCAGTATTTT.

The chain joins TRBV7-9 to TRBJ1-5, with TRBD1 as a possible D gene (5 bases). The CDR3 consists of 14 residues. Germline values: CDR1 SEHNR, CDR2 FQNEAQ (reference sequence). V was pared by 3 bases and J by 6 bases, with 12 bases between. The CDR3 coding sequence is TGTGCCAGCAGCTTGGGGGGAGTCCCTCAGCCCCAGCATTTT. As protein: CASSLGGVPQPQHF.

This clonotype has a handful of counts. The chain links TRBV2 to TRBJ2-3; the match to TRBD2 covers 9 bases. The CDR3 has 16 amino acids. With V trimmed by 4 bases and J by 2 bases, 7 bases remained unmatched. Germline V gives CDR1 SNHLY, CDR2 FYNNEI. CDR3 in amino acids: CASSVRAGGITDTQYF. Here the CDR3 DNA reads TGTGCCAGCAGTGTAAGAGCGGGGGGTATCACAGATACGCAGTATTTT.

V and J are TRBV15 and TRBJ1-1; unclear D gene. Germline V lookup: CDR1 LNHNV, CDR2 YYDKDF (reference sequence). The CDR3 spans 12 residues. Trimming removed 0 bases from V and 5 bases from J, with 4 bases in between. CDR3 amino acids: CATSRDRTEAFF. In DNA, the CDR3 is TGTGCCACCAGCAGAGATAGGACTGAAGCTTTCTTT.

In this sample, this clonotype turned up a few times. This chain joins TRBV27 and TRBJ1-4, with 8 positions matching TRBD1. The CDR3 contains 16 residues. With 5 bases clipped from V and 4 bases from J, the junction kept 9 bases outside the gene matches. From germline, CDR1 is MNHEY and CDR2 SMNVEV (reference sequence). Written as DNA, the CDR3 is TGTGCCAGCAGTCCGCAGGGGGCCGCATTTAATGAAAAACTGTTTTTT. It translates to CASSPQGAAFNEKLFF. Looking up the rest from reference TRBV27 and TRBJ1-4 gives the full variable domain: EAQVTQNPRYLITVTGKKLTVTCSQNMNHEYMSWYRQDPGLGLRQIYYSMNVEVTDKGDVPEGYKVSRKEKRNFPLILESPSPNQTSLYFCASSPQGAAFNEKLFFGSGTQLSVL.

The chain is built from TRBV24-1 and TRBJ1-2, with 9 bases lining up with TRBD1. The CDR3 sequence is 13 residues long. V shed 4 bases and J 7 bases; nucleotides not matched to a gene: 3. Germline CDR1 and CDR2: KGHDR and SFDVKD. CDR3 sequence reads: CATSEGQGFGYTF. In DNA form, the CDR3 reads TGTGCCACCAGTGAAGGACAGGGGTTTGGCTACACCTTC.

This clonotype was counted only a few times. The CDR3 nucleotides are TGTGCCAGCAGTCCCTACCTTTCCGAGACCCAGTACTTC. Protein product: CASSPYLSETQYF. The gene calls are TRBV12-3 or TRBV12-4 and TRBJ2-5; D unresolved. Trimming pared 5 bases from V and 5 bases from J, leaving 12 bases between. This CDR3 is 13 amino acids long.

The count of this clonotype is one. The J gene is TRBJ2-3, the V gene TRBV6-5; D is ambiguous. The CDR3 length is 12 residues. The germline gives CDR1 MNHEY, CDR2 SVGAGI. Trimming cost V 8 bases and J 7 bases, with 13 bases left between them. The CDR3 protein is CASHTAANTQYF. CDR3 coding DNA: TGTGCCAGCCACACCGCGGCGAATACGCAGTATTTT.

This clonotype was found a few times. The rearrangement links TRBV4-2 to TRBJ2-5; 12 positions agree with TRBD2. There are 18 residues in the CDR3. Losses at the gene ends were 4 bases for V and 4 bases for J; bases not matched to a gene: 13. The germline V gene encodes CDR1 LGHNA and CDR2 YNFKEQ. CDR3 residues: CASSRLTSGGSSGETQYF. The DNA for the CDR3 is TGTGCCAGCAGCCGGTTGACTAGCGGGGGCAGCTCGGGAGAGACCCAGTACTTC.

This clonotype occurred a few times. The chain has TRBV15 and TRBJ2-1, with 8 bases lining up with TRBD2. The CDR3 runs to 15 residues. The V and J ends lost 3 bases and 4 bases, in that order; junction bases with no gene match: 5. Germline values: CDR1 LNHNV, CDR2 YYDKDF (reference sequence). CDR3 nucleotide sequence: TGTGCCACCAGCAGGCGGGGGGTCCAATACAATGAGCAGTTCTTC. It is translated as CATSRRGVQYNEQFF. Using reference TRBV15 and TRBJ2-1 for the parts outside the CDR3, the full variable domain is DAMVIQNPRYQVTQFGKPVTLSCSQTLNHNVMYWYQQKSSQAPKLLFHYYDKDFNNEADTPDNFQSRRPNTSFCFLDIRSPGLGDTAMYLCATSRRGVQYNEQFFGPGTRLTVL.

This clonotype was observed a few times. The genes are TRBV6-2 or TRBV6-3 and TRBJ2-1, with 8 bases lining up with TRBD2. From germline, CDR1 is MNHEY and CDR2 SVGEGT. Trimming at V came to 2 bases and at J to 7 bases, leaving 7 bases not matched to a gene. This CDR3 is 15 amino acids long. CDR3 loop: CASSYGTRILNEQFF. The CDR3 nucleotides are TGTGCCAGCAGTTACGGGACTAGGATTCTGAATGAGCAGTTCTTC.

This clonotype was observed a handful of times. The V gene is TRBV20-1, the J gene TRBJ2-3; TRBD2 agrees at 11 bases. V shed 5 bases, J shed 4 bases, and the junction held 5 bases outside the gene matches. Germline CDR1 is DFQATT and CDR2 is SNEGSKA (reference sequence). This CDR3 spans 14 amino acids. The CDR3 region has the DNA TGCAGTGCTTTTAGCGGGGGGGCATCAGATACGCAGTATTTT. This codes for CSAFSGGASDTQYF.

A remark on this clonotype: A much larger clone differs from this one at a single base, so this may be a read error. The chain joins TRBV4-3 to TRBJ2-7; possibly TRBD1 for D (6 bases). Germline CDR1 LGHNA, CDR2 YSLEER. CDR3 length equals 15 residues. The CDR3, as DNA: TGCGCCAGCAGCCAAGAACCCAGGGGCTCCCACGAGCAGTACTTC. Translation: CASSQEPRGSHEQYF.

V and J are TRBV7-2 and TRBJ2-2; D is unclear. With 2 bases removed from V and 4 bases from J, the gap between germline ends came to 14 bases. CDR1 is SGHTA, CDR2 FQGNSA, per germline. This CDR3 has 16 residues. The CDR3 is CASSLRPKESTGELFF. DNA of the CDR3: TGTGCCAGCAGCTTAAGACCCAAGGAGAGCACCGGGGAGCTGTTTTTT.

The chain couples TRBV29-1 to TRBJ1-1; D might be TRBD1 (6 bases). The germline V and J ends were trimmed by 4 bases and 4 bases, with 13 bases remaining between them. The CDR3 length is 13 residues. Germline V lookup: CDR1 SQVTM, CDR2 ANQGSEA. The DNA of the CDR3 is TGCAGCGTTGTAGATAAACAGGGCACTGAAGCTTTCTTT. It codes for CSVVDKQGTEAFF.

This clonotype occurred many times. V is TRBV5-1 and J is TRBJ2-2, with a tentative D call TRBD2 (6 bases). Trimming stripped 4 bases from V and 0 bases from J, with 10 bases between. The CDR3 has 15 amino acids. From germline, CDR1 is SGHRS and CDR2 YFSETQ. The DNA of the CDR3 is TGCGCCAGCAGCCGGGGCGGGGCGAACACCGGGGAGCTGTTTTTT. Translating gives CASSRGGANTGELFF.

This clonotype has just a few counts. The chain carries TRBV5-1 and TRBJ2-6; TRBD2 is a possible D gene (6 bases). This CDR3 spans 17 amino acids. V dropped 4 bases and J dropped 3 bases, with 17 bases sitting between them. Germline loops: CDR1 SGHRS, CDR2 YFSETQ. CDR3 sequence (DNA): TGCGCCAGCAGCAACCATGGGGGGTATAGTGGGGCCAACGTCCTGACTTTC. Amino acids: CASSNHGGYSGANVLTF.

This clonotype was seen only a few times. This sequence joins TRBV5-1 and TRBJ2-3; D gene unclear. This CDR3 region has 13 residues. The ends were cut back, 6 bases at V and 3 bases at J, with 11 bases in the middle. Germline CDR1 reads SGHRS; CDR2 reads YFSETQ. CDR3 loop: CASKRPATDTQYF. DNA of the CDR3: TGCGCCAGCAAGAGGCCGGCGACAGATACGCAGTATTTT. The full variable domain, in which reference TRBV5-1 and TRBJ2-3 provide the parts outside the CDR3, is KAGVTQTPRYLIKTRGQQVTLSCSPISGHRSVSWYQQTPGQGLQFLFEYFSETQRNKGNFPGRFSGRQFSNSRSEMNVSTLELGDSALYLCASKRPATDTQYFGPGTRLTVL.